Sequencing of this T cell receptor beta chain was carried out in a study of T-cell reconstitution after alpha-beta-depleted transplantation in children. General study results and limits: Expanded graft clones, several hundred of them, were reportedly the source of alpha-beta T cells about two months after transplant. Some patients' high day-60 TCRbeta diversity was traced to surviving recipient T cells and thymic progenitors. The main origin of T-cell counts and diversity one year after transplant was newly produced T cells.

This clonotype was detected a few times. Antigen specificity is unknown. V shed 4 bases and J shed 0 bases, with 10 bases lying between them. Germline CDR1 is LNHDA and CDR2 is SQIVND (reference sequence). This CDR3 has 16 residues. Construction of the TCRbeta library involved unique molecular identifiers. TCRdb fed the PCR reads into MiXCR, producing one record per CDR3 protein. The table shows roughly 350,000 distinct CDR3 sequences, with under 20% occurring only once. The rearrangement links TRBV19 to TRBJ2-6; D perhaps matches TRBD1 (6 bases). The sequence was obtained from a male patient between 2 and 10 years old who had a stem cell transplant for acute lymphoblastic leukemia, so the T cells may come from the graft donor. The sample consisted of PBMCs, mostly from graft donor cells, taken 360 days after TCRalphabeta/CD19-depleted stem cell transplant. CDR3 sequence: CASSTGQRSGANVLTF. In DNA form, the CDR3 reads TGTGCCAGTAGTACCGGACAGCGCTCTGGGGCCAACGTCCTGACTTTC.